The T cell receptor beta chain under discussion was sequenced for a study of control samples from healthy donors and cancer patients. This clone came up once. Sequencing used immunoSEQ multiplex PCR; TCRdb keeps in-frame clones, though not all of them. The sample lists about 130,000 clones, 90% seen once, with less than 2.5% in the top ten. Looked up from germline, CDR1 is SGHAT and CDR2 is FQNNGV. V gave up 2 bases and J gave up 10 bases, with 3 bases separating them. This CDR3 comprises 11 residues. The clonotype originates from a man aged 18-30 years in good health. V is TRBV11-2 and J is TRBJ1-6; no reliable D call. Material: blood. In nucleotides, the CDR3 is TGTGCCAGCAGCTTACTCTCACCCCTCCACTTT. As protein: CASSLLSPLHF.